Listed here are 8 T cell receptor beta chains from one sample, sequenced in a study of OX40 agonist ivuxolimab in advanced cancers. This table comes from immunoSEQ multiplex PCR, and its TCRdb copy is limited to in-frame clones, with some not included. The data hold fewer than 45,000 clones, with more than 75% observed a single time. The source was CD4+ or CD8+ T cells sorted from blood, collected in a trial of the OX40 agonist ivuxolimab. These receptors originate from an adult with an advanced solid tumor such as melanoma, head and neck, liver or kidney cancer.

This rearrangement joins TRBV18 to TRBJ1-4; a possible D gene is TRBD1 (6 bases). This CDR3 is built from 16 residues. Trimming removed 2 bases from V and 0 bases from J, with 10 bases in between. Germline CDR1 and CDR2: KGHSH and LQKENI. The CDR3 is CASSPSRQATNEKLFF. CDR3 DNA sequence: TGTGCCAGCTCACCATCCCGACAGGCAACTAATGAAAAACTGTTTTTT. Full variable domain (remainder filled in from reference TRBV18 and TRBJ1-4): NAGVMQNPRHLVRRRGQEARLRCSPMKGHSHVYWYRQLPEEGLKFMVYLQKENIIDESGMPKERFSAEFPKEGPSILRIQQVVRGDSAAYFCASSPSRQATNEKLFFGSGTQLSVL.

The chain links TRBV6-1 to TRBJ2-7; D is undetermined. Trimming removed 8 bases at V and 7 bases at J, with 21 bases between. Germline CDR1 reads MNHNS; CDR2 reads SASEGT. There are 14 residues in the CDR3. CDR3 sequence: CASGWALSVGEQYF. In DNA, the CDR3 is TGTGCCAGCGGGTGGGCCCTTTCGGTGGGGGAGCAGTACTTC.

The J gene is TRBJ2-3, the V gene TRBV28; a weak D match, TRBD1 (6 bases). Germline V gene lookup returns CDR1 MDHEN and CDR2 SYDVKM. The CDR3 consists of 15 residues. With 6 bases removed from V and 6 bases from J, the gap between germline ends came to 19 bases. The DNA of the CDR3 is TGTGCCAGCAGAACGATCGAAACAGGGTTGGATACGCAGTATTTT. As protein: CASRTIETGLDTQYF.

This chain links TRBV15 with TRBJ2-1; 7 positions agree with TRBD1. The V gene's germline CDR1 is LNHNV and CDR2 YYDKDF (reference sequence). There are 15 residues in the CDR3. The junction had 2 bases not matched to a gene; V was cut back by 3 bases and J by 0 bases. In DNA, the CDR3 is TGTGCCACCAGCAGTAAGGGGGCCTCCTACAATGAGCAGTTCTTC. As protein: CATSSKGASYNEQFF.

The chain employs TRBV10-3 and TRBJ1-3, with D uncertain. From germline, CDR1 is ENHRY and CDR2 SYGVKD. The CDR3 loop spans 16 amino acids. Trimming pared 0 bases from V and 0 bases from J, leaving 9 bases between. The CDR3 loop reads CAISESRPRSGNTIYF. The CDR3 DNA is TGTGCCATCAGTGAGTCGCGCCCCCGCTCTGGAAACACCATATATTTT.

The CDR3, as DNA: TGCGCCAGCAGCCAGTATTCTTTGGGGGACAGGGGGGACAATGAGCAGTTCTTC. Its protein is CASSQYSLGDRGDNEQFF. The chain has TRBV4-1 and TRBJ2-1; 11 nucleotides agree with TRBD1. With 3 bases clipped from V and 5 bases from J, the junction kept 12 bases outside the gene matches. Germline values: CDR1 MGHRA, CDR2 YSYEKL. The CDR3 has 18 residues.

The chain combines TRBV30 with TRBJ2-7; no firm D call. V was shortened by 3 bases and J by 3 bases, with 12 bases between the two germline ends. This CDR3 has 13 amino acids. Germline CDR1 is GTSNPN and CDR2 is SVGIG (reference sequence). The CDR3 nucleotides are TGTGCCTGGAGCCTTGGACCGATCTACGAGCAGTACTTC. It translates to CAWSLGPIYEQYF.

This chain joins TRBV27 and TRBJ2-7; D might be TRBD2 (6 bases). CDR1 and CDR2 (germline): MNHEY, SMNVEV (reference sequence). The CDR3 covers 15 residues. Deletions cut 6 bases from V and 1 base from J, with 16 bases between. The CDR3 is CASSAGTSHSYEQYF. CDR3 nucleotides: TGTGCCAGCAGCGCTGGGACTTCTCATTCCTACGAGCAGTACTTC.